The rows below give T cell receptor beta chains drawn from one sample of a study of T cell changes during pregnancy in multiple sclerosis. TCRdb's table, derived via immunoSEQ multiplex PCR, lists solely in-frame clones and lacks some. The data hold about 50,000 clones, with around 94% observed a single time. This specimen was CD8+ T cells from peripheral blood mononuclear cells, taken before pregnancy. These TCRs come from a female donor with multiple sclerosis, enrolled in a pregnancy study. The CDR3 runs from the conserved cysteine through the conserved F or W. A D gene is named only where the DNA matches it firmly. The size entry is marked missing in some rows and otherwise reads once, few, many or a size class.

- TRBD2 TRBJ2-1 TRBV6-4 TGTGCCAGCAGTGAGCGACTAGCGGGAGGTAATGAGCAGTTCTTC CASSERLAGGNEQFF
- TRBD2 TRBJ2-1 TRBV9 TGTGCCAGCAGCGTAGTGGGTAGCGGGACCTACAATGAGCAGTTCTTC CASSVVGSGTYNEQFF
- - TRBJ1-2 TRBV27 TGTGCCAGCAGTTCTGGCGGGGCTAACTATGGCTACACCTTC CASSSGGANYGYTF
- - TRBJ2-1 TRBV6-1 TGTGCCAGCAGGTTCCCCGGGGCCTACAATGAGCAGTTCTTC CASRFPGAYNEQFF
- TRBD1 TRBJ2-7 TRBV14 TGTGCCAGCAGCCAGCCACCGGGACAGGGCAACTACGAGCAGTACTTC CASSQPPGQGNYEQYF
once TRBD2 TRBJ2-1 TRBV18 TGTGCCAGCTCACCCAGACTAGCGGGGGGTCCCTACAATGAGCAGTTCTTC CASSPRLAGGPYNEQFF
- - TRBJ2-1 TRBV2 TGTGCCAGCAGTACGGCGGGAAACAATGAGCAGTTCTTC CASSTAGNNEQFF
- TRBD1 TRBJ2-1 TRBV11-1 TGTGCCAGCAGCTTACCGGGACAGGGCGACAATGAGCAGTTCTTC CASSLPGQGDNEQFF
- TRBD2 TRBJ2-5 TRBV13 TGTGCCAGCAGCCCTCGGACTAGCGGAGCACAAGAGACCCAGTACTTC CASSPRTSGAQETQYF
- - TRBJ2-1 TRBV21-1 TGTGCCAGCAGCACTCTTGCAGATGAGCAGTTCTTC CASSTLADEQFF
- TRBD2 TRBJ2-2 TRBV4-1 TGCGCCAGCACCGTTAGCGGGAGGGCCGAAGGCGGGGAGCTGTTTTTT CASTVSGRAEGGELFF
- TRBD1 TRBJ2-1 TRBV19 TGTGCCAGTAGTATCCCCCGGGACAGAACTAACAATGAGCAGTTCTTC CASSIPRDRTNNEQFF
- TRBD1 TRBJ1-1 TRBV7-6 TGTGCCAGCAGCTTAGCGTCGACAGGGAATACTGAAGCTTTCTTT CASSLASTGNTEAFF
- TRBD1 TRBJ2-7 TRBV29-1 TGCAGCGTTGTAAGTTCCTGGACAGGGGCGACCTACGAGCAGTACTTC CSVVSSWTGATYEQYF
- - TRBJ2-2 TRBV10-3 TGTGCCATCAGGAGGAACACCGGGGAGCTGTTTTTT CAIRRNTGELFF